Listed below are T cell receptor beta chains from one sample, sequenced in a study of blood T cell repertoires in COVID-19. Assay: immunoSEQ multiplex PCR; the TCRdb copy retains only in-frame clones and omits some. The table records a few hundred thousand clones, around 89% of them present only once. The sample taken for sequencing was PBMCs or T cells enriched from blood (not recorded which). Receptors originate from a man aged 18 to 29 who had recovered from COVID-19. The CDR3 runs from the conserved cysteine through the conserved F or W. A D gene is named only where the DNA matches it firmly. Expanded clones are given a class, and other clones once, few, many or no size at all.

CDR3	DNA	D	J	size	V
CASSYSRGVKEKLFF	TGTGCCAGCAGTTACTCTCGGGGGGTGAAGGAAAAACTGTTTTTT	.	TRBJ1-4	.	TRBV6-5
CASSRHATGDTQYF	TGTGCCAGCAGCCGACACGCGACAGGAGATACGCAGTATTTT	.	TRBJ2-3	.	TRBV3-1/TRBV3-2
CASSTWGVPGDQPQHF	TGTGCCAGTAGTACGTGGGGAGTCCCGGGGGATCAGCCCCAGCATTTT	.	TRBJ1-5	.	TRBV19
CAAGNGTPSFYEQYF	TGTGCCGCCGGCAATGGGACACCCTCATTCTACGAGCAGTACTTC	.	TRBJ2-7	.	TRBV10-3
CASSDTHRGAYNEQFF	TGTGCCAGCAGTGATACGCACAGGGGCGCCTACAATGAGCAGTTCTTC	TRBD1	TRBJ2-1	.	TRBV9
CASSFGGAREKLFF	TGTGCCAGCAGTTTCGGAGGGGCGCGTGAAAAACTGTTTTTT	.	TRBJ1-4	few	TRBV27
CAWSLMGTGRNTEAFF	TGTGCCTGGAGCTTGATGGGGACAGGGAGGAACACTGAAGCTTTCTTT	TRBD1	TRBJ1-1	.	TRBV30
CASSRGLAGLTDTQYF	TGTGCCAGCAGCCGGGGACTAGCGGGCCTCACAGATACGCAGTATTTT	TRBD2	TRBJ2-3	.	TRBV7-7
CASSFKREGGEQYF	TGTGCCAGCAGCTTTAAGCGGGAAGGAGGCGAGCAGTACTTC	TRBD2	TRBJ2-7	.	TRBV7-9
CASSLTGGIRAYNEQFF	TGCGCCAGCAGTCTCACGGGGGGGATTAGAGCCTACAATGAGCAGTTCTTC	TRBD2	TRBJ2-1	.	TRBV10-2
CASSVGRGEAGELFF	TGTGCCAGCAGCGTAGGCAGGGGTGAGGCCGGGGAGCTGTTTTTT	.	TRBJ2-2	once	TRBV9
CASSTEYSGTIPYEQYF	TGTGCCAGCAGCACCGAGTACAGCGGGACTATACCCTACGAGCAGTACTTC	TRBD2	TRBJ2-7	.	TRBV5-4
CASSSKRGGVYEQYF	TGTGCCAGCAGCTCCAAGCGGGGGGGCGTTTACGAGCAGTACTTC	TRBD2	TRBJ2-7	.	TRBV5-4
CASSQGTAGATNEKLFF	TGTGCCAGCAGCCAAGGGACCGCGGGCGCAACTAATGAAAAACTGTTTTTT	.	TRBJ1-4	.	TRBV3-1/TRBV3-2
CASSQEGLNSPLHF	TGTGCCAGCAGCCAAGAGGGCTTAAATTCACCCCTCCACTTT	.	TRBJ1-6	.	TRBV3-1/TRBV3-2
CASSISRGQLGYTF	TGTGCCAGCAGTATAAGCAGGGGACAACTGGGCTACACCTTC	.	TRBJ1-2	few	TRBV6-5
CATSSGQGPTYEQYF	TGTGCCACCAGCAGTGGACAGGGGCCAACCTACGAGCAGTACTTC	TRBD1	TRBJ2-7	.	TRBV15
CASSLWSGNIQYF	TGTGCCAGCAGTTTGTGGTCAGGGAACATTCAGTACTTC	.	TRBJ2-4	few	TRBV28
CASSALAGGVNTGELFF	TGTGCCAGCAGCGCACTAGCGGGGGGGGTTAACACCGGGGAGCTGTTTTTT	TRBD2	TRBJ2-2	.	TRBV9
CASSVVPGPKAEAFF	TGTGCCAGCAGCGTAGTCCCAGGCCCTAAAGCTGAAGCTTTCTTT	.	TRBJ1-1	.	TRBV9
CASSHPGQGYGYTF	TGTGCCAGCAGCCACCCCGGACAGGGGTATGGCTACACCTTC	TRBD1	TRBJ1-2	.	TRBV3-1/TRBV3-2
CASSWRGGTGTDTQYF	TGTGCCAGTAGTTGGCGCGGGGGGACCGGCACAGATACGCAGTATTTT	TRBD2	TRBJ2-3	.	TRBV19
CASSALGQGPEETQYF	TGTGCCAGCAGCGCCTTGGGACAGGGACCAGAGGAGACCCAGTACTTC	TRBD1	TRBJ2-5	once	TRBV7-9
CATSRGNRGGNQPQHF	TGTGCCACCAGCAGAGGTAACAGGGGCGGCAATCAGCCCCAGCATTTT	TRBD1	TRBJ1-5	.	TRBV15
CASSPSTGLFGNEQFF	TGTGCCAGCAGTCCAAGCACAGGGCTCTTCGGCAATGAGCAGTTCTTC	.	TRBJ2-1	.	TRBV28
CAWSPGQGDYEQYF	TGTGCCTGGAGTCCGGGACAGGGGGACTACGAGCAGTACTTC	TRBD1	TRBJ2-7	.	TRBV30
CASSLQGGNTIYF	TGCGCCAGCAGCTTGCAGGGTGGAAACACCATATATTTT	.	TRBJ1-3	.	TRBV5-1
CASSLTSGLYEQYF	TGTGCCAGCAGCCTCACTAGCGGACTCTACGAGCAGTACTTC	TRBD2	TRBJ2-7	.	TRBV7-2
CASLQGSGNTIYF	TGTGCCAGCCTACAGGGTAGTGGAAACACCATATATTTT	.	TRBJ1-3	.	TRBV28
CASSSQGGRPDNEQFF	TGTGCCAGCAGCTCACAGGGCGGGAGGCCAGACAATGAGCAGTTCTTC	TRBD2	TRBJ2-1	.	TRBV7-9
CASSFTSHTPYGYTF	TGTGCCAGCAGCTTCACGAGCCATACCCCCTATGGCTACACCTTC	.	TRBJ1-2	.	TRBV7-9
CATSYSNQPQHF	TGTGCCACCTCGTATAGCAATCAGCCCCAGCATTTT	.	TRBJ1-5	.	TRBV19
CASSLETGWAEAFF	TGTGCCAGCAGCTTAGAGACAGGGTGGGCTGAAGCTTTCTTT	TRBD1	TRBJ1-1	.	TRBV5-6
CSVGGLNTEAFF	TGCAGCGTTGGAGGATTGAACACTGAAGCTTTCTTT	.	TRBJ1-1	.	TRBV29-1
CASSGGDRGLSGNTIYF	TGTGCCAGCAGCGGAGGGGACAGGGGACTCTCTGGAAACACCATATATTTT	TRBD1	TRBJ1-3	once	TRBV7-8
CASTQGAPGELFF	TGTGCCAGCACCCAAGGGGCCCCCGGGGAGCTGTTTTTT	.	TRBJ2-2	.	TRBV12-3/TRBV12-4
CASSTGNRNTIYF	TGTGCCAGCTCGACAGGGAATAGAAACACCATATATTTT	TRBD1	TRBJ1-3	.	TRBV18
CASSFIHGTEGEKLFF	TGTGCCAGCAGCTTCATTCACGGAACGGAGGGTGAAAAACTGTTTTTT	.	TRBJ1-4	.	TRBV5-4
CASSLAGYEQYF	TGTGCCAGCAGCTTAGCCGGCTACGAGCAGTACTTC	.	TRBJ2-7	.	TRBV11-2
CASRTTPHPGEKLFF	TGTGCCAGCAGAACCACCCCCCACCCGGGTGAAAAACTGTTTTTT	.	TRBJ1-4	.	TRBV28
CASMPGSSYEQYF	TGTGCCAGCATGCCGGGGAGCTCCTACGAGCAGTACTTC	.	TRBJ2-7	.	TRBV12-3/TRBV12-4
CAWSPPPLTAQYF	TGTGCCTGGAGTCCCCCCCCTCTGACTGCGCAGTATTTT	.	TRBJ2-3	once	TRBV30
CASVGQTYEQYF	TGTGCCAGCGTAGGACAGACCTACGAGCAGTACTTC	.	TRBJ2-7	.	TRBV27
CASSRPGQGITEAFF	TGTGCCAGCAGTAGACCGGGACAGGGAATCACTGAAGCTTTCTTT	TRBD1	TRBJ1-1	.	TRBV6-5
CASSLGLPKSSYNSPLHF	TGTGCCAGCAGTTTGGGGCTCCCTAAGAGCTCCTATAATTCACCCCTCCACTTT	.	TRBJ1-6	.	TRBV28
CASSLGGYGVRGNTIYF	TGTGCCAGCAGCTTGGGAGGGTATGGGGTGAGAGGAAACACCATATATTTT	.	TRBJ1-3	.	TRBV5-4
CASGSTTGGFGYTF	TGTGCTAGTGGTTCCACGACAGGGGGCTTTGGCTACACCTTC	TRBD1	TRBJ1-2	.	TRBV12-5
CASSPLAGTNEKLFF	TGTGCCAGCTCCCCATTGGCCGGGACTAATGAAAAACTGTTTTTT	.	TRBJ1-4	.	TRBV18